This T cell receptor beta chain was identified in a study of blood T cells in healthy people across ages. The CDR3 length is 14 residues. With 9 bases removed from V and 4 bases from J, the gap between germline ends came to 16 bases. Germline CDR1 is MDHEN and CDR2 is SYDVKM. This clonotype was recorded many times. For the second PCR, which ran for about 7 to 11 cycles, a sample-barcoded 5' primer and a J-beta primer mix were used. TCRdb ran MiXCR on the 5' RACE reads and lists one entry per CDR3 protein. The table lists about 290,000 distinct CDR3 sequences, roughly a quarter of them singletons. Each sample provided at least 6 micrograms of extracted total RNA.

Sequencing input: blood. This chain joins TRBV28 and TRBJ2-4; D may be TRBD2 (5 bases). This sequence was found in a woman in her 70s in good health. The CDR3: CASASAGLKNIQYF. CDR3 nucleotide sequence: TGTGCCAGTGCCTCGGCGGGCCTTAAAAACATTCAGTACTTC.